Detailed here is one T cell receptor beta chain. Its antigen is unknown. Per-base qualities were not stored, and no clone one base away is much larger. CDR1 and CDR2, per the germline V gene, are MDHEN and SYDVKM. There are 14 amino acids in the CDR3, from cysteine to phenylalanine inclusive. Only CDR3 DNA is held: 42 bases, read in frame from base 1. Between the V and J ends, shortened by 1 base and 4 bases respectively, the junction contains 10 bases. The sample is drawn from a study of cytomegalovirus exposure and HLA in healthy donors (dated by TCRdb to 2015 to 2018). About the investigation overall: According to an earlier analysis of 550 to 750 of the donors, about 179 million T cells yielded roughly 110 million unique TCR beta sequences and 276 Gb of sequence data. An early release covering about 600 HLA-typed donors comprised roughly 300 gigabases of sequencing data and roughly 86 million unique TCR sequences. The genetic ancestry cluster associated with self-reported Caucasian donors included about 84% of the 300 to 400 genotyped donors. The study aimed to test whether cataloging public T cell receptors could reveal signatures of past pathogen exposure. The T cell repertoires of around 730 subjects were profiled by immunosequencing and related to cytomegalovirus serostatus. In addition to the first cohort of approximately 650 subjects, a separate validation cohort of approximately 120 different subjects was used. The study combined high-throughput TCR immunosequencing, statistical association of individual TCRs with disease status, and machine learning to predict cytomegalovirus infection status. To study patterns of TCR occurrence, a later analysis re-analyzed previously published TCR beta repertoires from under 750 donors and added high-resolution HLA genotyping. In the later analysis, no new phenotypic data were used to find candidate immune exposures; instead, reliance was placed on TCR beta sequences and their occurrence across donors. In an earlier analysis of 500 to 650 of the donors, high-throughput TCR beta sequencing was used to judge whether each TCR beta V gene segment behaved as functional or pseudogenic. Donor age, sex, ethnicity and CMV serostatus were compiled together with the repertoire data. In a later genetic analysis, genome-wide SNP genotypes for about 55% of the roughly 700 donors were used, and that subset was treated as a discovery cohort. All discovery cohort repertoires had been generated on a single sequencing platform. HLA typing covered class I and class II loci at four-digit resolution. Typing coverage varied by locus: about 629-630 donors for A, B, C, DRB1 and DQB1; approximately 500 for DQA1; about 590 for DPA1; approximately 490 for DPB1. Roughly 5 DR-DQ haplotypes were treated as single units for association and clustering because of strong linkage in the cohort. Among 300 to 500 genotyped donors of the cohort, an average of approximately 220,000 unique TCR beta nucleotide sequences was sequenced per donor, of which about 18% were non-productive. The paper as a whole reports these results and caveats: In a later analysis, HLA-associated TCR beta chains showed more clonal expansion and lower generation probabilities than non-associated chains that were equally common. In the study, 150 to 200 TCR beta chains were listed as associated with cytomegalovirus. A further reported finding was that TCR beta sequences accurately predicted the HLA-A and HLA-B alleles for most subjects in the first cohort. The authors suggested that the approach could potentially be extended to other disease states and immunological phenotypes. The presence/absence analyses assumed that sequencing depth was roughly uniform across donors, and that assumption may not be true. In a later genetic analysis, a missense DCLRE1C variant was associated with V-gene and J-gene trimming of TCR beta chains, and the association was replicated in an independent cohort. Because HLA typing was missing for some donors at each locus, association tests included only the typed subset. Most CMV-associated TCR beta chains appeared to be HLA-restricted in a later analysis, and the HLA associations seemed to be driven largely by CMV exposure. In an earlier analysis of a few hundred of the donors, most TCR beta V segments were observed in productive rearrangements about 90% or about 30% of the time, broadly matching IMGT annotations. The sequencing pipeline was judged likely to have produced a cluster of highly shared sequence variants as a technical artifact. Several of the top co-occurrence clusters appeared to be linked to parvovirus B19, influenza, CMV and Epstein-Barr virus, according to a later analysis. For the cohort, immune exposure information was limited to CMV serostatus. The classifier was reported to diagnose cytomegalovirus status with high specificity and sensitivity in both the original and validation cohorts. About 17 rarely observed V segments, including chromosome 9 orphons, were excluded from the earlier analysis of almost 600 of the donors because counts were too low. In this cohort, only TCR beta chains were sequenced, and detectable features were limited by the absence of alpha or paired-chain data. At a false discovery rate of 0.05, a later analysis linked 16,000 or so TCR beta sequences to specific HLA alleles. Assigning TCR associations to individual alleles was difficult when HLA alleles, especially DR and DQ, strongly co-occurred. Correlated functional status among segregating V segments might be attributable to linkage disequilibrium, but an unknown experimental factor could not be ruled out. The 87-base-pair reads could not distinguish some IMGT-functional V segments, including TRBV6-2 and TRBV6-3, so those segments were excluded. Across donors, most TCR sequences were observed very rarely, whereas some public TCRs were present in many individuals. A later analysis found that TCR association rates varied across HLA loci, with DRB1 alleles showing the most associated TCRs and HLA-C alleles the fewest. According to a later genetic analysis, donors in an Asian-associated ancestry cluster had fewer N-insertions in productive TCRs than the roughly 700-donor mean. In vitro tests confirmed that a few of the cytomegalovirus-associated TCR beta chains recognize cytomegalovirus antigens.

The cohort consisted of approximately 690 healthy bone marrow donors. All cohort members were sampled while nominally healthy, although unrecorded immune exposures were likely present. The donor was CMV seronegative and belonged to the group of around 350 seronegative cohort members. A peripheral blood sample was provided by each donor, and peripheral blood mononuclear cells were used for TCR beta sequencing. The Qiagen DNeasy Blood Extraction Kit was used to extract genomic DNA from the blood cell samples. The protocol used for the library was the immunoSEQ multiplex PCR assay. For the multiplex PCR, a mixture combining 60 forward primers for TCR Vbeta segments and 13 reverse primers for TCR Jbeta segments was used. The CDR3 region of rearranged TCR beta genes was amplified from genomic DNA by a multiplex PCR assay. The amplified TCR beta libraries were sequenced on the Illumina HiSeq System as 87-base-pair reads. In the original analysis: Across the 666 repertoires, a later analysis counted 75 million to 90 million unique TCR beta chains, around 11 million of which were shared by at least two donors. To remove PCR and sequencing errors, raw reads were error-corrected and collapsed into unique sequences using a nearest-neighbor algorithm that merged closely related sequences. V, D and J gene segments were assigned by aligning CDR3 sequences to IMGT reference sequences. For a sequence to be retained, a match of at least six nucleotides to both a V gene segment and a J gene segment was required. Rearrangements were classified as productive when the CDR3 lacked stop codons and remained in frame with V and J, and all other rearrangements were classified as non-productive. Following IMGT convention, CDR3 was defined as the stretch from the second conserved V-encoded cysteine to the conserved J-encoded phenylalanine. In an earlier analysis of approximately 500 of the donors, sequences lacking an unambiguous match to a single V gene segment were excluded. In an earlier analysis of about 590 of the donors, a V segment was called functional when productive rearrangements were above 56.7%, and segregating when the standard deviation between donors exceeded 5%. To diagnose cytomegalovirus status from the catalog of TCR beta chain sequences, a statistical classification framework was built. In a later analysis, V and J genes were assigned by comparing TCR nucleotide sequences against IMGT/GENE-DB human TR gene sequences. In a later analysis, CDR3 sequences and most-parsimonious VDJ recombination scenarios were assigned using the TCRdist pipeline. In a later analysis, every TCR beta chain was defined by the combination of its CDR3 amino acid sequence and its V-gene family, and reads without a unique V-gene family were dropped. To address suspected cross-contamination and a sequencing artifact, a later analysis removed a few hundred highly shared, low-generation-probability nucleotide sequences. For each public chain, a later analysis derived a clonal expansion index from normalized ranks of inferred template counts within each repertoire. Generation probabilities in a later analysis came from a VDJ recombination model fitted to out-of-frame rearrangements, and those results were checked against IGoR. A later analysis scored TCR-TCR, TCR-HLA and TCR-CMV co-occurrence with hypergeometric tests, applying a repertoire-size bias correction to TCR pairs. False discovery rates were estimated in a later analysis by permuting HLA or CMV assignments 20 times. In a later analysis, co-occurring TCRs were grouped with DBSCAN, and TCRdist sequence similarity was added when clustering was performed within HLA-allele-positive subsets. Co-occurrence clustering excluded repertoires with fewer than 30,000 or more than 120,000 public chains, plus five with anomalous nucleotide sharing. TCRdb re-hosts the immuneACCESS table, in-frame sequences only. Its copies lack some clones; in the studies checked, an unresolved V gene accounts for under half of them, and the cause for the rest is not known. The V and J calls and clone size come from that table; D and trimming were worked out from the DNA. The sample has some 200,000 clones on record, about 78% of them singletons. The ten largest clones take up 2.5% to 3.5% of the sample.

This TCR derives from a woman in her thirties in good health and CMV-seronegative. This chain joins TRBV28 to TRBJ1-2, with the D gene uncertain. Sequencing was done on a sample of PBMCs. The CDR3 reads CASSLLAEFYGYTF. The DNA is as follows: TGTGCCAGCAGTTTATTAGCTGAATTCTATGGCTACACCTTC.